Following are 19 T cell receptor beta chains from one sample sequenced in a study of OX40 agonist ivuxolimab in advanced cancers. Generated by immunoSEQ multiplex PCR, the TCRdb table keeps only in-frame clones and is missing some. The sample gives 40,000 to 45,000 clones, 75% to 85% of which show up once; 4.2% is in the top ten. The sample consisted of CD4+ or CD8+ T cells sorted from blood, taken in a trial of the OX40 agonist ivuxolimab. These receptors originate from an adult with an advanced solid tumor such as melanoma, head and neck, liver or kidney cancer.

This chain joins TRBV28 and TRBJ1-5; the D gene is possibly TRBD1 (5 bases). V was pared by 2 bases and J by 6 bases, with 11 bases between. CDR1 MDHEN and CDR2 SYDVKM come from the germline V gene. The CDR3 has 14 residues. The CDR3 spells CASSLGQGSQPQHF. The CDR3 DNA reads as TGTGCCAGCAGTTTAGGTCAGGGAAGTCAGCCCCAGCATTTT.

The DNA of the CDR3 is TGTGCCAGCAGCTTAGCTAGGGGAGGCTACACCTTC. The encoded protein is CASSLARGGYTF. The chain couples TRBV7-8 to TRBJ1-2, with D possibly TRBD1 on 5 matching bases. V lost 0 bases and J 8 bases, leaving 7 bases between the germline ends. The CDR3 runs 12 residues. CDR1 is SGHVS and CDR2 is FQNEAQ in the germline V gene.

This rearrangement joins TRBV18 to TRBJ2-2; 9 nucleotides line up with TRBD1. Germline V gives CDR1 KGHSH, CDR2 LQKENI. Trimming removed 5 bases from V and 7 bases from J; junction bases left unmatched: 8. The CDR3 totals 15 residues. CDR3 DNA: TGTGCCAGCTCAGCCGGGACAGGGAATTTCGGGGAGCTGTTTTTT. Translated, it gives CASSAGTGNFGELFF.

J is TRBJ1-1 and V is TRBV6-5; D unclear. Germline V gene lookup returns CDR1 MNHEY and CDR2 SVGAGI. CDR3 length equals 14 residues. V dropped 4 bases and J dropped 4 bases, with 13 bases sitting between them. CDR3 bases: TGTGCCAGCAGTTCCGGCTTTCTAGGCACTGAAGCTTTCTTT. Residues: CASSSGFLGTEAFF.

DNA of the CDR3: TGCGCCAGCAGCCAAACCTACATCCAAGTCGGAAACACCATATATTTT. Translated: CASSQTYIQVGNTIYF. V is TRBV4-3 and J is TRBJ1-3, with D hard to call. V was pared by 2 bases and J by 4 bases, with 15 bases between. CDR1 is LGHNA and CDR2 is YSLEER in the germline V gene. This CDR3 comprises 16 residues.

This clone appeared a few times. V and J are TRBV7-8 and TRBJ1-2, with 8 positions matching TRBD1. The CDR3 covers 13 residues. In germline, CDR1 is SGHVS, CDR2 FQNEAQ. V lost 2 bases, J lost 7 bases, and 3 bases stayed unmatched. The CDR3 DNA reads as TGTGCCAGCAGCTTACAGGGGGCGCGTGGCTACACCTTC. It specifies CASSLQGARGYTF.

The CDR3, as DNA: TGTGCCAGCAGCCCGACAGGGAGCTCCTACGAGCAGTACTTC. Residues: CASSPTGSSYEQYF. This chain connects TRBV7-9 to TRBJ2-7; 7 positions agree with TRBD1. Trimming removed 5 bases from V and 0 bases from J; junction bases left unmatched: 4. This CDR3 has 14 amino acids. The V gene's germline CDR1 is SEHNR and CDR2 FQNEAQ (reference sequence).

About this clone itself: Other DNA sequences in the same sample also yield this CDR3. The chain couples TRBV7-2 to TRBJ2-2; no firm D call. CDR3 size: 14 residues. Trimming left V 2 bases short and J 1 base short, with 5 bases between. Germline lookup yields CDR1 SGHTA and CDR2 FQGNSA. In DNA form, the CDR3 reads TGTGCCAGCAGCTTACGACGGAACACCGGGGAGCTGTTTTTT. Amino acid sequence: CASSLRRNTGELFF.

As to this clone: One junction end disagrees with the germline gene, perhaps due to a read error. The chain joins TRBV28 to TRBJ1-2; D remains ambiguous. The germline gives CDR1 MDHEN, CDR2 SYDVKM. This CDR3 has 13 residues. The chain's CDR3 is CASSLRSHYGCTF. The CDR3 coding sequence is TGTGCCAGCAGTTTGAGAAGCCATTATGGCTGCACCTTC.

This clone was seen a handful of times. The chain recombines TRBV30 with TRBJ1-1; D unclear. The V end was cut by 2 bases, the J end by 11 bases, with 12 bases between. Germline V gives CDR1 GTSNPN, CDR2 SVGIG (reference sequence). The CDR3 is 11 amino acids. The CDR3 protein is CAWSLSRAAFF. The CDR3 bases are TGTGCCTGGAGTCTGTCGAGGGCTGCTTTCTTT.

This chain joins TRBV30 and TRBJ1-1; tentatively, D is TRBD1 (5 bases). The germline CDR1 and CDR2 sequences are GTSNPN and SVGIG (reference sequence). This CDR3 comprises 12 residues. The V gene lost 1 base and the J gene lost 4 bases, with 7 bases spanning the gap. The CDR3 here is CAWSERGTEAFF. The CDR3 bases are TGTGCCTGGAGTGAGAGGGGCACTGAAGCTTTCTTT.

The rearrangement uses TRBV5-1 and TRBJ1-1, with D tentatively TRBD1 (6 bases). Germline V gene data show CDR1 as SGHRS and CDR2 as YFSETQ. The CDR3 contains 17 residues. Trimming took 4 bases from V and 0 from J, leaving 19 bases between them. CDR3: CASSPNLLDSLNTEAFF. CDR3 bases: TGCGCCAGCAGCCCAAACCTCTTGGACAGTTTGAACACTGAAGCTTTCTTT.

About this clone itself: A junction end diverges from the germline sequence, so it may reflect a read error. The rearrangement joins TRBV5-1 to TRBJ1-1; unclear D gene. CDR1 is SGHRS and CDR2 is YFSETQ in the germline V gene. The CDR3 runs to 14 residues. The CDR3 spells CASSPQGGTTAAFF. The CDR3, as DNA: TGCGCCAGCAGCCCCCAAGGTGGAACCACTGCAGCTTTCTTT.

The V gene is TRBV18, the J gene TRBJ2-1, with 11 bases that match TRBD2. From germline, CDR1 is KGHSH and CDR2 LQKENI. The trim removed 5 bases at V and 3 bases at J, leaving 6 bases unmatched. There are 16 residues in the CDR3. The DNA for the CDR3 is TGTGCCAGCTCAAGTCGAACTAGCGGGAGCTACAATGAGCAGTTCTTC. As protein: CASSSRTSGSYNEQFF.

This rearrangement joins TRBV27 to TRBJ2-2; 9 bases match TRBD1. After removal of 0 bases from V and 6 bases from J, the junction contained 11 bases not matched to a gene. Looked up from germline, CDR1 is MNHEY and CDR2 is SMNVEV (reference sequence). The CDR3 contains 18 residues. In nucleotides, the CDR3 is TGTGCCAGCAGTTTATCGATGGACAGGGGACGAGTTCCCGGGGAGCTGTTTTTT. Its translation is CASSLSMDRGRVPGELFF.

This clone was seen only once. Other DNA sequences in the sample encode the same CDR3. This chain joins TRBV9 and TRBJ2-3; tentatively, D is TRBD2 (5 bases). V dropped 0 bases and J dropped 1 base, with 9 bases sitting between them. Germline assignment: CDR1 SGDLS and CDR2 YYNGEE. CDR3 size: 15 residues. The CDR3 reads CASSVVGSGTDTQYF. The CDR3 coding sequence is TGTGCCAGCAGCGTAGTGGGTAGCGGCACAGATACGCAGTATTTT.

The rearrangement joins TRBV10-3 to TRBJ2-7; 7 bases are a match to TRBD1. Germline trimming cut 4 bases from V and 5 bases from J; bases unmatched to any gene: 14. CDR1 is ENHRY and CDR2 is SYGVKD in the germline V gene. The CDR3 has 16 amino acids. The CDR3 nucleotides are TGTGCCATCAGTGGAACCCTCGGGACAGACCTTCACGAGCAGTACTTC. Amino acid sequence: CAISGTLGTDLHEQYF.

This chain links TRBV4-3 with TRBJ1-1, with D perhaps matching TRBD1 (5 bases). Germline V gives CDR1 LGHNA, CDR2 YSLEER. V lost 1 base to trimming and J lost 4 bases, with 10 bases between them. The CDR3 extends over 14 amino acids. The CDR3 loop is CASSQVRGFTEAFF. The DNA for the CDR3 is TGCGCCAGCAGCCAAGTAAGGGGATTCACTGAAGCTTTCTTT.

This clone was picked up a small number of times. The V call is TRBV7-2, the J call TRBJ2-1; possibly TRBD1 for D (6 bases). Germline V lookup: CDR1 SGHTA, CDR2 FQGNSA. CDR3 length: 14 amino acids. Trimming pared 5 bases from V and 0 bases from J, leaving 8 bases between. CDR3 amino acids: CASSRDNSYNEQFF. Here the CDR3 DNA reads TGTGCCAGCAGCCGGGACAACTCCTACAATGAGCAGTTCTTC.